The 26 T cell receptor beta chains presented below share a single source sample, sequenced in a study of read filtering for tumor transcriptome and immune sequencing. This library used roughly 400 ng RNA and molecular barcoded adaptors spanning alpha/delta and beta/gamma chains. TCRdb ran MiXCR on the reads and lists one entry per CDR3 protein. The sample lists about 130,000 distinct CDR3 sequences; 10% to 15% were seen once. The specimen sequenced was a population of CD138-negative cells sorted from bone marrow. The receptors were gathered from a donor aged 40 or older with multiple myeloma.

A remark on this clonotype: This may come from a read error, since a much larger clone is one base off. This sequence joins TRBV7-9 and TRBJ2-4; 9 bases agree with TRBD1. The germline CDR1 and CDR2 sequences are SEHNR and FQNEAQ (reference sequence). This CDR3 contains 12 residues. CDR3: CANSSGTGLQYF. The CDR3 DNA reads TGTGCCAACAGCTCCGGGACAGGGCTTCAGTACTTC.

Many counts were recorded for this clonotype. The chain carries TRBV28 and TRBJ2-2; D remains ambiguous. The CDR3 sequence is 15 residues long. V dropped 6 bases and J dropped 11 bases, with 22 bases sitting between them. Germline CDR1 reads MDHEN; CDR2 reads SYDVKM. This CDR3 reads CASSRSLGLLLELFF. The CDR3 DNA reads as TGTGCCAGCAGCCGATCGCTAGGTCTTCTTTTAGAGCTGTTTTTT.

This clonotype was observed many times. The rearrangement links TRBV3-1 to TRBJ2-7; D perhaps matches TRBD2 (6 bases). From germline, CDR1 is LGHDT and CDR2 YNNKEL (reference sequence). Trimming took 1 base from V and 3 from J, leaving 13 bases between them. This CDR3 has 15 amino acids. The chain's CDR3 is CASSQAGTQGYEQYF. CDR3 coding DNA: TGTGCCAGCAGCCAAGCCGGGACTCAAGGCTACGAGCAGTACTTC.

The chain is built from TRBV6-1 and TRBJ1-5; 7 bases are shared with TRBD1. The germline V gene encodes CDR1 MNHNS and CDR2 SASEGT. The V and J ends lost 10 bases and 7 bases, in that order; junction bases with no gene match: 10. The CDR3 is 13 residues long. CDR3 DNA: TGTGCCACTGACCGGACAGGAGCGCAGCCCCAGCATTTT. Encoded protein: CATDRTGAQPQHF.

The J gene is TRBJ2-3, the V gene TRBV5-1, with 9 bases lining up with TRBD1. The CDR3 is 16 residues long. The trim removed 0 bases at V and 0 bases at J, leaving 2 bases unmatched. CDR1 is SGHRS, CDR2 YFSETQ, per germline. The CDR3 sequence: CASSLVGTGSTDTQYF. CDR3 DNA sequence: TGCGCCAGCAGCTTGGTGGGGACAGGGAGCACAGATACGCAGTATTTT.

This clonotype showed up many times. This chain joins TRBV19 and TRBJ1-5; no clear D gene. CDR1 is LNHDA and CDR2 is SQIVND in the germline V gene (reference sequence). The CDR3 spans 13 residues. V was trimmed by 3 bases and J by 10 bases, leaving 13 bases between them. The CDR3 region has the DNA TGTGCCAGTAGTATTGGGCCTATCAGCCCCCAGCATTTT. Amino acids: CASSIGPISPQHF.

The V and J genes are TRBV20-1 and TRBJ2-5; 9 nucleotides match TRBD1. V lost 4 bases to trimming and J lost 4 bases; unmatched junction nucleotides: 7. The CDR3 runs to 14 residues. Germline assignment: CDR1 DFQATT and CDR2 SNEGSKA (reference sequence). The CDR3 DNA sequence: TGCAGTGCTATGGGACAGGGAAGGCGAGAGACCCAGTACTTC. Protein product: CSAMGQGRRETQYF.

In its sample, this clonotype was seen many times. The chain uses TRBV3-1 and TRBJ1-5, with no clear D. Germline loops: CDR1 LGHDT, CDR2 YNNKEL (reference sequence). Trimming took off 5 bases at V and 3 bases at J, with 11 bases between the two ends. CDR3 size: 14 residues. This CDR3 reads CASSTATFNQPQHF. The CDR3 DNA reads TGTGCCAGCAGCACAGCAACATTCAATCAGCCCCAGCATTTT.

This clonotype was observed a few times. The chain couples TRBV24-1 to TRBJ1-5; D gene unclear. This CDR3 is built from 16 residues. Trimming cost V 3 bases and J 2 bases, with 13 bases left between them. CDR1 KGHDR and CDR2 SFDVKD come from the germline V gene. Here the CDR3 reads CATSDTPHKGNQPQHF. In DNA form, the CDR3 reads TGTGCCACCAGTGATACGCCCCATAAAGGCAATCAGCCCCAGCATTTT.

A few counts support this clonotype. The chain uses TRBV19 and TRBJ1-5; the D gene is possibly TRBD1 (6 bases). CDR1 and CDR2 (germline): LNHDA, SQIVND (reference sequence). CDR3 size: 15 residues. The V end lost 4 bases, the J end lost 6 bases, and 16 bases lay between the germline ends. The CDR3 protein is CASSTGAQSGQPQHF. DNA of the CDR3: TGTGCCAGTAGTACAGGGGCACAGTCGGGTCAGCCCCAGCATTTT.

This clonotype was detected a few times. Just one base apart from a much larger clone, this may be a read error. V and J are TRBV4-1 and TRBJ2-1; either TRBD1 or TRBD2 may supply D (6 bases each). CDR1 and CDR2 (germline): MGHRA, YSYEKL. CDR3 size: 15 residues. The CDR3 is CAGRQTGGPGNEQFF. CDR3 coding DNA: TGCGCCGGCAGGCAGACCGGGGGCCCAGGGAATGAGCAGTTCTTC.

This clonotype has at least ten counts. V is TRBV2 and J is TRBJ2-5; unclear D gene. With 7 bases removed from V and 2 bases from J, the gap between germline ends came to 5 bases. This CDR3 has 11 residues. Germline V gene sequence: CDR1 SNHLY, CDR2 FYNNEI. CDR3 amino acids: CASNQQETQYF. DNA of the CDR3: TGTGCCAGCAATCAGCAAGAGACCCAGTACTTC.

At least ten counts were recorded for this clonotype. The J gene is TRBJ2-3, the V gene TRBV27, with 10 bases fitting TRBD1. CDR1 is MNHEY, CDR2 SMNVEV, per germline (reference sequence). With 6 bases clipped from V and 6 bases from J, the junction kept 12 bases outside the gene matches. This CDR3 region has 16 residues. The CDR3: CASRESLGQGPDTQYF. The CDR3 DNA reads TGTGCCAGCAGAGAAAGCCTGGGACAGGGGCCGGATACGCAGTATTTT.

This clonotype was picked up a small number of times. The rearrangement joins TRBV11-2 to TRBJ1-3; tentatively, D is TRBD1 (5 bases). This CDR3 spans 15 amino acids. Per germline, CDR1 SGHAT and CDR2 FQNNGV. V shed 10 bases and J shed 0 bases, with 16 bases lying between them. This CDR3 is CATSGLQSSGNTIYF. CDR3 coding DNA: TGTGCCACCTCGGGACTCCAGAGCTCTGGAAACACCATATATTTT. Full variable domain (outside the CDR3, taken from reference TRBV11-2 and TRBJ1-3): EAGVAQSPRYKIIEKRQSVAFWCNPISGHATLYWYQQILGQGPKLLIQFQNNGVVDDSQLPKDRFSAERLKGVDSTLKIQPAKLEDSAVYLCATSGLQSSGNTIYFGEGSWLTVV.

This clonotype was seen repeatedly, ten times or more. This chain connects TRBV10-3 to TRBJ2-1; 12 bases are shared with TRBD1. The CDR3 covers 15 residues. In germline, CDR1 is ENHRY, CDR2 SYGVKD. V shed 8 bases, J shed 8 bases, and the junction held 10 bases outside the gene matches. Here the CDR3 reads CAISSGQGAGDEQFF. In nucleotides, the CDR3 is TGTGCCATCTCCTCGGGACAGGGGGCCGGCGATGAGCAGTTCTTC.

This clonotype was picked up many times. The rearrangement joins TRBV5-1 to TRBJ2-7; 10 bases agree with TRBD1. V dropped 2 bases and J dropped 1; count of bases not matched to a gene: 6. Per the germline V gene, CDR1 is SGHRS and CDR2 is YFSETQ. The CDR3 is 16 amino acids. CDR3 region: CASSLTGTGVSYEQYF. CDR3 DNA sequence: TGCGCCAGCAGCTTAACCGGGACAGGGGTGTCCTACGAGCAGTACTTC.

In its sample, this clonotype was seen many times. V usage is TRBV29-1 and J usage is TRBJ1-5, with D perhaps matching TRBD1 (6 bases). Trimming cost V 6 bases and J 3 bases, with 12 bases left between them. Germline V gene lookup returns CDR1 SQVTM and CDR2 ANQGSEA. This CDR3 spans 13 amino acids. In DNA form, the CDR3 reads TGCAGCGTGGGGCAGGGGAACAATCAGCCCCAGCATTTT. Translated, it gives CSVGQGNNQPQHF.

This clonotype was seen many times. The chain is built from TRBV7-2 and TRBJ2-7, with D unresolved. The germline V and J ends were trimmed by 3 bases and 6 bases, with 6 bases remaining between them. The V gene's germline CDR1 is SGHTA and CDR2 FQGNSA. This CDR3 is 11 amino acids long. DNA for the CDR3: TGTGCCAGCAGCTTTGGGCTCGAGCAGTACTTC. Encoded protein: CASSFGLEQYF.

Note on this clonotype: Since the CDR3 does not end with the conserved phenylalanine or tryptophan, this likely comes from a read error. The J gene is TRBJ2-1, the V gene TRBV5-1; 14 nucleotides align to TRBD2. This CDR3 comprises 16 residues. Per the germline V gene, CDR1 is SGHRS and CDR2 is YFSETQ. The CDR3 coding sequence is TGCGCCAGCAGCTTTGGGACTAGCGGGGGTTACAGTGAGCAGTTCCTC. Encoded protein: CASSFGTSGGYSEQFL.

The J gene is TRBJ2-2, the V gene TRBV20-1; 13 nucleotides agree with TRBD2. CDR3 length: 14 amino acids. With V trimmed by 3 bases and J by 10 bases, 5 bases remained unmatched. Germline V CDR1 and CDR2: DFQATT, SNEGSKA (reference sequence). The CDR3 here is CSASTSGRVQELFF. In DNA, the CDR3 is TGCAGTGCTAGCACTAGCGGGAGGGTGCAGGAGCTGTTTTTT.

This clonotype was counted ten times or more. In DNA form, the CDR3 reads TGTGCCAGCAGCACACACAGGGGGAGGGGGTTGGTCGAGCAGTACTTC. Translated, it gives CASSTHRGRGLVEQYF. The J gene is TRBJ2-7, the V gene TRBV7-9; D may be TRBD1 (8 bases). Germline V gene sequence: CDR1 SEHNR, CDR2 FQNEAQ (reference sequence). This CDR3 contains 16 residues. Trimming removed 5 bases at V and 6 bases at J, with 23 bases between.

The sample holds many counts of this clonotype. The chain combines TRBV10-3 with TRBJ2-5, with 9 nucleotides matching TRBD2. V dropped 3 bases and J dropped 3; count of bases not matched to a gene: 8. The length of the CDR3 is 16 residues. Germline values: CDR1 ENHRY, CDR2 SYGVKD. This CDR3 is CAISDRSSGKEETQYF. The CDR3 DNA reads as TGTGCCATCAGTGATCGTTCTAGCGGGAAGGAAGAGACCCAGTACTTC.

This clonotype was counted ten times or more. The chain uses TRBV11-1 and TRBJ2-1; possibly TRBD1 for D (6 bases). CDR3 length equals 15 residues. Germline V gene data show CDR1 as SGHAT and CDR2 as FQDESV (reference sequence). Trimming left V 4 bases short and J 6 bases short, with 16 bases between. The CDR3, as DNA: TGTGCCAGCAGCTCCTCCGGGACAAGGACCAATGAGCAGTTCTTC. It encodes CASSSSGTRTNEQFF.

This clonotype has a handful of counts. This chain connects TRBV20-1 to TRBJ2-5, with 12 bases matching TRBD2. The junction had 5 bases not matched to a gene; V was cut back by 4 bases and J by 2 bases. Looked up from germline, CDR1 is DFQATT and CDR2 is SNEGSKA (reference sequence). The CDR3 length is 15 residues. The CDR3 sequence: CSAITSGGRQETQYF. Written as DNA, the CDR3 is TGCAGTGCTATAACTAGCGGGGGGCGGCAAGAGACCCAGTACTTC.

This clonotype was observed many times. V and J are TRBV27 and TRBJ2-2; either TRBD1 or TRBD2 may supply D (5 bases each). This CDR3 spans 15 amino acids. V lost 3 bases to trimming and J lost 0 bases, with 8 bases between them. Germline CDR1 MNHEY, CDR2 SMNVEV (reference sequence). The CDR3 protein is CASSLRGANTGELFF. CDR3 DNA sequence: TGTGCCAGCAGTTTGCGAGGGGCGAACACCGGGGAGCTGTTTTTT.

The sample holds a few counts of this clonotype. The rearrangement uses TRBV19 and TRBJ1-5; 8 bases align to TRBD1. CDR1 is LNHDA, CDR2 SQIVND, per germline (reference sequence). The J segment lost 7 bases and the V segment lost 6 bases, leaving 2 bases of the junction unmatched. This CDR3 has 12 amino acids. CDR3 residues: CASRDRGQPQHF. The DNA for the CDR3 is TGTGCCAGTAGAGACAGGGGACAGCCCCAGCATTTT.